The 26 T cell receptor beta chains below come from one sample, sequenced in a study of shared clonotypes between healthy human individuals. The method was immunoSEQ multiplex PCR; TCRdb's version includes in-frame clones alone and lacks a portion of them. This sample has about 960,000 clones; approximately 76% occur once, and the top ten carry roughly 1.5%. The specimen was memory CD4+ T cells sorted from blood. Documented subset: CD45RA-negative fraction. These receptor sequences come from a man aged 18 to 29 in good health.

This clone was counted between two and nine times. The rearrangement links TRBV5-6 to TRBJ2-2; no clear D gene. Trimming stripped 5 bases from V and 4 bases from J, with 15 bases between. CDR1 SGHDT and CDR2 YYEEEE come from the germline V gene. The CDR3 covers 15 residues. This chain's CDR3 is CASRPGMVATGELFF. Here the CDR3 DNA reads TGTGCCAGCAGGCCCGGAATGGTGGCCACCGGGGAGCTGTTTTTT.

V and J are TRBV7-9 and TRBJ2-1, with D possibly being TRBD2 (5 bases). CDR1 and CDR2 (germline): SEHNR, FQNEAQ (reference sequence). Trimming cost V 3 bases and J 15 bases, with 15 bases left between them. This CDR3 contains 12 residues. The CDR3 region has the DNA TGTGCCAGCAGCTTGGGAGCTCCTAACCGGTTCTTC. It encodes CASSLGAPNRFF.

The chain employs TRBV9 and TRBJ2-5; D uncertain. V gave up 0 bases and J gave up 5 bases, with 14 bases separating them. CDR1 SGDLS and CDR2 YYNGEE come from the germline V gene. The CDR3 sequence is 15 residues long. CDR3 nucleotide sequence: TGTGCCAGCAGCGTAGCTGTTACTGCCGGGGAGACCCAGTACTTC. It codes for CASSVAVTAGETQYF.

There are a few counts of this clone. Written as DNA, the CDR3 is TGTGCCATCAGTGAGTCAGGCCTAATTATACCCCGCTACACCTTC. Translation: CAISESGLIIPRYTF. The genes are TRBV10-3 and TRBJ1-2; D not certain. Germline V CDR1 and CDR2: ENHRY, SYGVKD. V gave up 0 bases and J gave up 9 bases, with 17 bases separating them. CDR3 size: 15 residues.

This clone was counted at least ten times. The CDR3 sequence is CASSLRFPGEGGYTF. CDR3 in DNA: TGTGCCAGCAGCTTACGGTTCCCGGGAGAAGGCGGCTACACCTTC. This chain joins TRBV7-2 and TRBJ1-2; D is unresolved. V was clipped by 2 bases and J by 8 bases, with 18 bases between them. Germline CDR1 SGHTA, CDR2 FQGNSA. The CDR3 totals 15 residues.

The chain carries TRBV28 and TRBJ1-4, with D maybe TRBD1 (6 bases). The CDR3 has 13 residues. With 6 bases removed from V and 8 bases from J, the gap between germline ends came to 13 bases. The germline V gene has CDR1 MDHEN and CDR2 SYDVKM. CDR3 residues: CASRPPGTEKLFF. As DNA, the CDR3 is TGTGCCAGCAGGCCGCCGGGGACAGAAAAACTGTTTTTT. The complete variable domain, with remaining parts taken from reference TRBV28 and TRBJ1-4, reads DVKVTQSSRYLVKRTGEKVFLECVQDMDHENMFWYRQDPGLGLRLIYFSYDVKMKEKGDIPEGYSVSREKKERFSLILESASTNQTSMYLCASRPPGTEKLFFGSGTQLSVL.

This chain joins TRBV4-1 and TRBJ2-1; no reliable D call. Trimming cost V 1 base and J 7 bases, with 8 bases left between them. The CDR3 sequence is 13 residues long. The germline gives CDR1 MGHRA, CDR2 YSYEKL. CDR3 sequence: CASSQGNGNEQFF. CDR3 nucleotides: TGCGCCAGCAGCCAAGGGAATGGGAATGAGCAGTTCTTC.

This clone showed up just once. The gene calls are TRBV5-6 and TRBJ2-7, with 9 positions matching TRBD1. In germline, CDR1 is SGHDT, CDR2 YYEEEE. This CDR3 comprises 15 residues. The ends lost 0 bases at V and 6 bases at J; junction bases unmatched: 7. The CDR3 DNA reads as TGTGCCAGCAGCTTGGTGGGACAGGGAATTGGCGAGCAGTACTTC. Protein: CASSLVGQGIGEQYF.

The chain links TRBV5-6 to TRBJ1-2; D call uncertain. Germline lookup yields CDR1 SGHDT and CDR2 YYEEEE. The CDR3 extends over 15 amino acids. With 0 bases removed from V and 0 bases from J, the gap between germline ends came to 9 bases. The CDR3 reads CASSLVSNANYGYTF. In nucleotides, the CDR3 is TGTGCCAGCAGCTTGGTCAGTAATGCTAACTATGGCTACACCTTC.

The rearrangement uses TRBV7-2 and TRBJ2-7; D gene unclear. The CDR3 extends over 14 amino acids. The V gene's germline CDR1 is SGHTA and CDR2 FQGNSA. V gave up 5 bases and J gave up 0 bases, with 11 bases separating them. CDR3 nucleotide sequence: TGTGCCAGCAGCGCCATCCAGTACTCCTACGAGCAGTACTTC. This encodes CASSAIQYSYEQYF.

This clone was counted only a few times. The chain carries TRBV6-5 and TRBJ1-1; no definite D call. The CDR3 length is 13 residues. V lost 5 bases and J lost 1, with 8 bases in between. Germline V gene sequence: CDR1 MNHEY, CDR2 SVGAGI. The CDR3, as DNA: TGTGCCAGCAGTCCAGGATCGAACACTGAAGCTTTCTTT. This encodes CASSPGSNTEAFF.

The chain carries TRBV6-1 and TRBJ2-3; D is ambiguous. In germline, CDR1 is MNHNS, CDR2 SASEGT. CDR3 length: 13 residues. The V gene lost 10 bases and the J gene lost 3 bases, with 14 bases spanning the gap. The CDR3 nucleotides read TGTGCCACCACCTGGGGTGGGACAGATACGCAGTATTTT. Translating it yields CATTWGGTDTQYF.

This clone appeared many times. CDR3 DNA sequence: TGTGCCAGCAGCCGCCAAAGTAAATACAATGAGCAGTTCTTC. This encodes CASSRQSKYNEQFF. This rearrangement joins TRBV11-2 to TRBJ2-1, with D hard to call. CDR3 length equals 14 residues. Germline CDR1 SGHAT, CDR2 FQNNGV. The V gene lost 5 bases and the J gene lost 4 bases, with 12 bases spanning the gap.

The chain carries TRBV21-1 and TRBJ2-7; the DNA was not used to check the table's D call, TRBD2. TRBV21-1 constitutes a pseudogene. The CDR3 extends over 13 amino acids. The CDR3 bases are TGTGCCAGCAGCACGGGGGTTTCCTACGAGCAGTACTTC. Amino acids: CASSTGVSYEQYF.

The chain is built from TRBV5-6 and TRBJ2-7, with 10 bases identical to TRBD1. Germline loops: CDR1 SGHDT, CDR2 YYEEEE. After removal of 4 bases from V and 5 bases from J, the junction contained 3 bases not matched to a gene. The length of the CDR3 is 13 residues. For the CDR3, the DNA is TGTGCCAGCAGCCTCGACAGGGGGCACGAGCAGTACTTC. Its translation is CASSLDRGHEQYF.

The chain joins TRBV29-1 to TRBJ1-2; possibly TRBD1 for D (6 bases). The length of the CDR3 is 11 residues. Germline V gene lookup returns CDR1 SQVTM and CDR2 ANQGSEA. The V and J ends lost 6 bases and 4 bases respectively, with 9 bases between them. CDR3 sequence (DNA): TGCAGCGTCACGACAGGCTATGGCTACACCTTC. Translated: CSVTTGYGYTF.

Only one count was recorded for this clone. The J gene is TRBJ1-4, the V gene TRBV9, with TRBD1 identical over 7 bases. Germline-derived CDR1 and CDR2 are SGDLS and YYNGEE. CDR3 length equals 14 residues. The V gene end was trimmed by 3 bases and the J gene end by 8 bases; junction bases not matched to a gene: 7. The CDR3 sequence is CASSERTGGEKLFF. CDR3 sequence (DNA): TGTGCCAGCAGCGAAAGGACAGGAGGCGAAAAACTGTTTTTT.

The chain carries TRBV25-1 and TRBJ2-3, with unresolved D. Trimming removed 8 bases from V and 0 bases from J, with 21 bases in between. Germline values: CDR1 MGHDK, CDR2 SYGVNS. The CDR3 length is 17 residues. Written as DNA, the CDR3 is TGTGCCAGCCAATGGCGGCCCGGTAAGCCTAGCACAGATACGCAGTATTTT. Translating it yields CASQWRPGKPSTDTQYF.

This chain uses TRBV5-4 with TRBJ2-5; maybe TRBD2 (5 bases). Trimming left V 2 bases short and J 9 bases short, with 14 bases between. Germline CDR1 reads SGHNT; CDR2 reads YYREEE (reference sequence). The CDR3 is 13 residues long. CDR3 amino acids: CASSLGPAEAQYF. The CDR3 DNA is TGTGCCAGCAGCTTAGGGCCCGCGGAGGCCCAGTACTTC.

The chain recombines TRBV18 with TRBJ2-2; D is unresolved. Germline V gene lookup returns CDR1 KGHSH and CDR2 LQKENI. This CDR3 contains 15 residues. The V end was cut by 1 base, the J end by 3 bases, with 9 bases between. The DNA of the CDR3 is TGTGCCAGCTCACCACAGGGTCCGGACACCGGGGAGCTGTTTTTT. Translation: CASSPQGPDTGELFF. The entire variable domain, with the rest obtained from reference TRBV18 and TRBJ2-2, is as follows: NAGVMQNPRHLVRRRGQEARLRCSPMKGHSHVYWYRQLPEEGLKFMVYLQKENIIDESGMPKERFSAEFPKEGPSILRIQQVVRGDSAAYFCASSPQGPDTGELFFGEGSRLTVL.

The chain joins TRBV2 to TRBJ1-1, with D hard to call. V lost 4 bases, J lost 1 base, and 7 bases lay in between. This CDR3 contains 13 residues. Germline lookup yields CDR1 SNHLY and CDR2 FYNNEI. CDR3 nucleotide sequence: TGTGCCAGCAGTGCCCTGGGGAACACTGAAGCTTTCTTT. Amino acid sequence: CASSALGNTEAFF.

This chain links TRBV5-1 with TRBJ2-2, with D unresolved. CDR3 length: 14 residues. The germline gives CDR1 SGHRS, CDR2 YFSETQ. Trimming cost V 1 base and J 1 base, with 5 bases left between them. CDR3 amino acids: CASSLLMNTGELFF. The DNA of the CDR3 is TGCGCCAGCAGCTTGTTGATGAACACCGGGGAGCTGTTTTTT.

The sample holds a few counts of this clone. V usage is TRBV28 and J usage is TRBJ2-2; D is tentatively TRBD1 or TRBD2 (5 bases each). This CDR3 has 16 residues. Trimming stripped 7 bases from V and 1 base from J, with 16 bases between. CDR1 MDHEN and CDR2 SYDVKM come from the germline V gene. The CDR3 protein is CASTTAGAVNTGELFF. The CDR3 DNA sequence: TGTGCCAGCACCACTGCCGGGGCAGTGAACACCGGGGAGCTGTTTTTT.

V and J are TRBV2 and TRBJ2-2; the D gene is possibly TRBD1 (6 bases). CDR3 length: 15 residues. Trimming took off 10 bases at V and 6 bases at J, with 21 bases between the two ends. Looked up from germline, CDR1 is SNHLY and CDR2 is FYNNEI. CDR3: CATKSDRSTPGELFF. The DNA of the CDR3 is TGTGCCACCAAATCCGACAGGTCGACTCCCGGGGAGCTGTTTTTT. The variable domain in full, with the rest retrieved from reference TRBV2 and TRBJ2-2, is EPEVTQTPSHQVTQMGQEVILRCVPISNHLYFYWYRQILGQKVEFLVSFYNNEISEKSEIFDDQFSVERPDGSNFTLKIRSTKLEDSAMYFCATKSDRSTPGELFFGEGSRLTVL.

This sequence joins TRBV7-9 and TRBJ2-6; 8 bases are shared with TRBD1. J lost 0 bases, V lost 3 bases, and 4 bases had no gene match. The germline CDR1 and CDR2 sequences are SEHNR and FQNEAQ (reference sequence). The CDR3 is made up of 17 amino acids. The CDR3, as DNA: TGTGCCAGCAGCTTGAGGACAGGGTCCTCTGGGGCCAACGTCCTGACTTTC. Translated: CASSLRTGSSGANVLTF.

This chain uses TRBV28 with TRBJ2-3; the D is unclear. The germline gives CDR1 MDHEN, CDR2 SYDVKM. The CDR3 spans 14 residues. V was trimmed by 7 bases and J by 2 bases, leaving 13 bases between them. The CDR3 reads CASNGSPFTDTQYF. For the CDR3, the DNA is TGTGCCAGCAACGGCAGCCCATTCACAGATACGCAGTATTTT.